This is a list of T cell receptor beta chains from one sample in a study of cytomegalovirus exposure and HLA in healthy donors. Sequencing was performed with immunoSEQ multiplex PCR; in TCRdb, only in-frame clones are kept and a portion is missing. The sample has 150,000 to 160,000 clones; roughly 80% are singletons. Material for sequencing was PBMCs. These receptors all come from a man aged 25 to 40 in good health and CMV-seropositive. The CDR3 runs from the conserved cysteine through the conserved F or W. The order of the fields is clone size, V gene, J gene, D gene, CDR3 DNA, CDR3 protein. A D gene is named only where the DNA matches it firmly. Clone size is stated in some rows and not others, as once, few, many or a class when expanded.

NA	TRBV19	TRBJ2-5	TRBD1	TGTGCCAGTAGTCCCTGGGACAGGCAAGAGACCCAGTACTTC	CASSPWDRQETQYF
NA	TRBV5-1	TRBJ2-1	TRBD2	TGCGCCAGCAGCTTAGGCGGGACTAGCGGTAACAATGAGCAGTTCTTC	CASSLGGTSGNNEQFF
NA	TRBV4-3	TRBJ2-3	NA	TGCGCCAGCAGCCAAGGGACTGGCACAGATACGCAGTATTTT	CASSQGTGTDTQYF
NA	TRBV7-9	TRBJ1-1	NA	TGTGCCAGCAGCCCGTCAGCGGGGGGGGCTGAAGCTTTCTTT	CASSPSAGGAEAFF
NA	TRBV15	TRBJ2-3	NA	TGTGCCACCAGCACCGGGAAGAGGGCTAGCACAGATACGCAGTATTTT	CATSTGKRASTDTQYF
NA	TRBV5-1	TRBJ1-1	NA	TGCGCCAGCAGCTCCGTTGTAGGGGTGAACACTGAAGCTTTCTTT	CASSSVVGVNTEAFF
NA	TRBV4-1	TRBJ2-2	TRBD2	TGCGCCAGCAGCCAAGGGGGACTAGCGGGAGTGGGGACCGGGGAGCTGTTTTTT	CASSQGGLAGVGTGELFF
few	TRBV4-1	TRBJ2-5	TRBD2	TGCGCCAGCAGCCAAGCTAGCGGGAGCTCCCAGTACTTC	CASSQASGSSQYF
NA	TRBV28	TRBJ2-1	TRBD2	TGTGCCAGCAGTGCGGGGGGGAGCTTGTTCGGGAATGAGCAGTTCTTC	CASSAGGSLFGNEQFF
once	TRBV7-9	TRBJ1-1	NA	TGTGCCAGCAGCCTTATGAACACTGAAGCTTTCTTT	CASSLMNTEAFF
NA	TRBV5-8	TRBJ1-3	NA	TGTGCCAGCAGCTTGGGGCTGTCATACTACTCTGGAAACACCATATATTTT	CASSLGLSYYSGNTIYF
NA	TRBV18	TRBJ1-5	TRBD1	TGTGCCAGCTCCCCGGGACAGGGGGAGTGGGCCCAGCATTTT	CASSPGQGEWAQHF
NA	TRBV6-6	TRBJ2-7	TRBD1	TGTGCCAGCAGTTATGACAGGGGGAGTTACGAGCAGTACTTC	CASSYDRGSYEQYF
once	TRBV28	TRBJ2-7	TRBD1	TGTGCCAGCGCGCTTCCGGGACAGGGGCTATACGAGCAGTACTTC	CASALPGQGLYEQYF
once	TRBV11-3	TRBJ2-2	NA	TGTGCCAGCAGCTTAGCCGGGCGGGGATACACCGGGGAGCTGTTTTTT	CASSLAGRGYTGELFF
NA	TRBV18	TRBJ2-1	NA	TGTGCCAGCTCCTGGGCCTCCAATGAGCAGTTCTTC	CASSWASNEQFF
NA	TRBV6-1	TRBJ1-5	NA	TGTGCCAGCGGTGATGAGGGTCAGCCCCAGCATTTT	CASGDEGQPQHF
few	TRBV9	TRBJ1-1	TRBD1	TGTGCCAGCAGCGTAGAGGACAGGGTGAACACTGAAGCTTTCTTT	CASSVEDRVNTEAFF
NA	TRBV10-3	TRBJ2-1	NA	TGTGCCATCAGGTCGTCTAGCGCCGCCGATGAGCAGTTCTTC	CAIRSSSAADEQFF
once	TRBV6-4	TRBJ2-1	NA	TGTGCCACTACGGACACCTACAATGAGCAGTTCTTC	CATTDTYNEQFF
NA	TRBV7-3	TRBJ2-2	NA	TGTGCCAGCAGCTCTCTGGGACAAAGAAACACCGGGGAGCTGTTTTTT	CASSSLGQRNTGELFF
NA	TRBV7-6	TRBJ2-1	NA	TGTGCCAGCAGCTCAGTAACCGGGAACTCGGATTCCCCGATTTACAATGAGCAGTTCTTC	CASSSVTGNSDSPIYNEQFF
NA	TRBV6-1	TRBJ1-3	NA	TGTGCCAGCAGTGACCCAGGGGCGGGAAACACCATATATTTT	CASSDPGAGNTIYF
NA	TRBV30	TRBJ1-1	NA	TGTGCCTGGAGAAGGGGGGGGAACACTGAAGCTTTCTTT	CAWRRGGNTEAFF
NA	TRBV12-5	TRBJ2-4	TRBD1	TGTGCTAGTGTTGCAGGGGGATCAGCCAAAAACATTCAGTACTTC	CASVAGGSAKNIQYF
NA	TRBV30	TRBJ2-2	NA	TGTGCCTGGGGGGGAGGGGGGTTTAACACCGGGGAGCTGTTTTTT	CAWGGGGFNTGELFF
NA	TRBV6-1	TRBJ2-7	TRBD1	TGTGCCAGCAGCGCCGGGACAGGGGTCTACGAGCAGTACTTC	CASSAGTGVYEQYF